This TCR beta chain originates from a study of blood T cells in healthy people across ages. Study-wide findings and caveats: Reliance upon unsorted PBMCs precluded definitive naive versus antigen-experienced comparison.

As to this clonotype: Its antigen is not identified.

A second PCR, run for about 6 to 11 cycles, used a sample-barcoded 5' primer plus a J-beta primer mix. With 12 random nucleotides, a template-switch adaptor tagged each individual cDNA molecule. One entry per CDR3 protein, called by TCRdb with MiXCR from the 5' RACE reads. Of approximately 1,000,000 distinct CDR3 sequences in the sample, roughly two fifths were seen once. The germline V gene has CDR1 KGHSH and CDR2 LQKENI. This CDR3 is built from 15 residues. The V gene end was trimmed by 3 bases and the J gene end by 5 bases; junction bases not matched to a gene: 6. The rearrangement joins TRBV18 to TRBJ1-1; 10 bases are shared with TRBD1. Sequenced: blood. The sequence derives from a man younger than 35 in good health. DNA of the CDR3: TGTGCCAGCTCACCTCGAGGACAGGGGGGAACTGAAGCTTTCTTT. It encodes CASSPRGQGGTEAFF.